This T cell receptor beta chain was found in a study of Ad26.COV2.S vaccination and SARS-CoV-2 variants (TCRdb year 2021). About the full investigation: TCRbeta repertoire sequencing was used to assess the specificity and breadth of SARS-CoV-2-reactive T cell receptors after Ad26.COV2.S vaccination. The TCR-sequenced set comprised about 32 samples: around 20 Ad26.COV2.S vaccine recipients, 5 placebo recipients and 8 SARS-CoV-2 convalescent individuals.

Overall study outcomes, separate from this receptor: Vaccine and placebo recipients had comparable non-spike TCR breadth, which fits with the vaccine containing only spike. According to the authors, total T cell responses may have been underestimated by the TCR breadth and depth analyses. Spike-specific TCR breadth was higher in Ad26.COV2.S recipients than in placebo recipients (P = 0.0014). After vaccination, substantial breadth of spike-specific CD8+ and CD4+ T cell responses was reported.

A note on this clone: Its binding antigen is unknown. No base qualities exist here, and no much larger clone lies one base off it.

Including cysteine and phenylalanine, the CDR3 has 19 amino acids. Left in the record is the CDR3 DNA by itself, 57 bases read in frame from the first base. Taken from the germline V gene (reference sequence), the CDR1 and CDR2 loops are LNHDA and SQIVND. Clipping removes 1 base from V and 5 bases from J, with 14 as the unmatched junction base count. The immunoSEQ Assay was the method used to sequence TCRbeta CDR3 regions. After extraction, genomic DNA underwent amplification by bias-controlled multiplex PCR, followed by high-throughput sequencing. The authors' analysis ran thus. To quantify the absolute abundance of each unique TCRbeta CDR3 region, sequences were collapsed and filtered. Usable DNA was measured by amplifying reference genes present in all nucleated cells, and TCRbeta template counts were normalized to that usable DNA to estimate T cell fraction. Repertoire TCRs were annotated as SARS-CoV-2-specific by exact matching of V gene, CDR3 amino acid sequence and J gene to a known reactive TCR set. The reference SARS-CoV-2 TCR set was obtained from MIRA and was filtered for enrichment in COVID-19-positive ImmuneCODE repertoires, whereby public or cross-reactive TCRs were removed. Based on the MIRA antigens, annotated TCRs were further analysed at the level of specific ORF or position within ORF. Depth was the summed frequency of annotated unique rearrangements, while breadth was defined as annotated unique rearrangements over total unique productive rearrangements. Group comparisons of TCR breadth used two-sided Wilcoxon rank-sum tests. TCRdb limited this immuneACCESS table to in-frame rearrangements with V and J called. A share of clones is missing; checked studies link under half to unresolved V genes, and the rest is unexplained. That table furnishes V, J and clone size, whereas the DNA furnished D and trimming. For this sample there are over 110,000 clones; about nine tenths appear just once. Of the sample, 4% to 6% is held by the ten largest clones.

The time point label on this specimen signifies: individuals recovered from natural SARS-CoV-2 infection. Rearrangement joined TRBV19 to TRBJ2-5; TRBD2 aligns with 12 central bases. Source: peripheral blood, taken after recovery from COVID-19. The receptor was derived from a human donor who had recovered from COVID-19. The CDR3 is CASSIGRLAGAQYRETQYF. The sequenced DNA: TGTGCCAGTAGTATAGGTAGACTAGCGGGGGCCCAGTACCGGGAGACCCAGTACTTC. Extended through the reference TRBV19 and TRBJ2-5 proteins, this CDR3 yields the full variable domain: DGGITQSPKYLFRKEGQNVTLSCEQNLNHDAMYWYRQDPGQGLRLIYYSQIVNDFQKGDIAEGYSVSREKKESFPLTVTSAQKNPTAFYLCASSIGRLAGAQYRETQYFGPGTRLLVL.